A selection of T cell receptor beta chains follows, all from one sample in a study of shared clonotypes between healthy human individuals. TCRdb keeps only in-frame clones here, not all; method: immunoSEQ multiplex PCR. The data show 2,500,000 or so clones, 90% to 95% seen once. Sequencing input: naive CD4+ T cells sorted from blood. Receptors originate from a man aged 18 to 29 in good health. Each CDR3 is given with its conserved first and last residue. A D gene is named only where the DNA matches it firmly. Size values are once, few and many counts, or a class for expanded clones, and some rows have none.

>TRBV5-4|TRBJ1-4|.|.
CASSLEGAQSEKLFF
TGTGCCAGCAGCTTGGAAGGGGCACAGAGTGAAAAACTGTTTTTT
>TRBV9|TRBJ1-1|.|.
CASSVEGYTEAFF
TGTGCCAGCAGCGTAGAGGGTTACACTGAAGCTTTCTTT
>TRBV18|TRBJ2-2|.|.
CASSPPVRAGELFF
TGTGCCAGCTCACCACCGGTACGGGCCGGGGAGCTGTTTTTT
>TRBV6-6|TRBJ2-7|.|.
CASSYGSGQSSYEQYF
TGTGCCAGCAGTTACGGCAGCGGGCAGAGCTCCTACGAGCAGTACTTC
>TRBV7-9|TRBJ2-5|.|.
CASSPKVAGRSQETQYF
TGTGCCAGCAGCCCAAAGGTAGCTGGCAGGTCGCAAGAGACCCAGTACTTC
>TRBV6-6|TRBJ2-7|.|TRBD2
CASRNSGRALDEQYF
TGTGCCAGCAGAAATAGCGGGAGGGCCCTAGACGAGCAGTACTTC
>TRBV9|TRBJ1-5|.|TRBD1
CASSPDRGQFQPQHF
TGTGCCAGCAGCCCCGACAGGGGGCAGTTTCAGCCCCAGCATTTT
>TRBV6-6|TRBJ2-3|.|TRBD2
CASSPGLAVSTDTQYF
TGTGCCAGCAGCCCAGGACTAGCGGTGAGCACAGATACGCAGTATTTT
>TRBV4-1|TRBJ1-6|.|.
CASSQVDTSYNSPLHF
TGCGCCAGCAGCCAAGTTGACACCTCCTATAATTCACCCCTCCACTTT
>TRBV4-1|TRBJ2-7|once|.
CASSRGYEQYF
TGCGCCAGCAGCCGCGGCTACGAGCAGTACTTC
>TRBV19|TRBJ2-3|once|.
CASSPTFTDTQYF
TGTGCCAGTAGTCCGACCTTCACAGATACGCAGTATTTT
>TRBV4-1|TRBJ1-2|.|.
CASSPGPREPISNYGYTF
TGCGCCAGCAGCCCGGGACCGCGCGAACCTATATCCAACTATGGCTACACCTTC
>TRBV27|TRBJ1-2|.|.
CASSSNDILGEGYTF
TGTGCCAGCAGTTCCAATGACATTCTGGGGGAAGGCTACACCTTC
>TRBV27|TRBJ1-3|.|TRBD1
CASSPRQGFGNTIYF
TGTGCCAGCAGTCCCAGACAGGGGTTCGGAAACACCATATATTTT
>TRBV5-4|TRBJ2-3|.|.
CASSLTGGATDTQYF
TGTGCCAGCAGCTTGACCGGGGGCGCAACAGATACGCAGTATTTT
>TRBV5-6|TRBJ2-7|.|TRBD2
CASSPEAWGSGGLEQYF
TGTGCCAGCAGCCCCGAGGCCTGGGGTAGCGGGGGTCTGGAGCAGTACTTC
>TRBV7-2|TRBJ2-7|.|TRBD2
CASSLVPSGRANEQYF
TGTGCCAGCAGCTTAGTTCCTAGCGGGAGAGCGAATGAGCAGTACTTC
>TRBV2|TRBJ2-1|.|TRBD2
CASGRLAGPNEQFF
TGTGCCAGCGGACGACTAGCGGGACCTAATGAGCAGTTCTTC
>TRBV7-2|TRBJ1-5|.|.
CASSPLGRVNQPQHF
TGTGCCAGCAGCCCGCTTGGGAGAGTCAATCAGCCCCAGCATTTT
>TRBV20-1|TRBJ2-5|once|.
CSAGGPSTQYF
TGCAGTGCCGGCGGACCCTCGACCCAGTACTTC
>TRBV9|TRBJ2-7|.|TRBD2
CASSPTSGVANEQYF
TGTGCCAGCAGCCCCACTAGCGGGGTAGCGAACGAGCAGTACTTC
>TRBV29-1|TRBJ2-3|.|TRBD2
CSALLAGGTDTQYF
TGCAGCGCCTTACTAGCGGGGGGCACAGATACGCAGTATTTT
>TRBV29-1|TRBJ2-5|.|.
CSVGALGRKETQYF
TGCAGCGTTGGGGCACTTGGAAGAAAAGAGACCCAGTACTTC
>TRBV25-1|TRBJ2-5|.|.
CASSDPGTKYQETQYF
TGTGCCAGCAGTGACCCCGGGACAAAGTACCAAGAGACCCAGTACTTC
>TRBV5-1|TRBJ2-5|.|.
CASSLDRVETQYF
TGCGCCAGCAGCTTGGACAGGGTTGAGACCCAGTACTTC
>TRBV10-3|TRBJ2-6|.|TRBD1
CAISRGQGSPKTGANVLTF
TGTGCCATCAGTCGAGGACAGGGTTCCCCTAAGACTGGGGCCAACGTCCTGACTTTC
>TRBV9|TRBJ2-5|.|TRBD2
CASSPFGTSGGLGETQYF
TGTGCCAGCAGCCCCTTTGGGACTAGCGGGGGATTGGGGGAGACCCAGTACTTC
>TRBV5-5|TRBJ2-7|.|TRBD2
CASSLLAGSYEQYF
TGTGCCAGCAGCCTCCTAGCGGGCAGCTACGAGCAGTACTTC
>TRBV6-5|TRBJ2-5|.|.
CASSSRSKWAQETQYF
TGTGCCAGCAGTTCGCGAAGCAAGTGGGCCCAAGAGACCCAGTACTTC
>TRBV5-1|TRBJ2-7|.|.
CASSLEGASFYEQYF
TGCGCCAGCAGCTTGGAAGGGGCTTCCTTCTACGAGCAGTACTTC
>TRBV5-4|TRBJ1-2|.|.
CASSLGTVNYGYTF
TGTGCCAGCAGCTTGGGGACGGTTAACTATGGCTACACCTTC
>TRBV30|TRBJ2-1|once|.
CAWSGALHEQFF
TGTGCCTGGAGTGGGGCGTTACATGAGCAGTTCTTC
>TRBV30|TRBJ2-7|.|TRBD2
CAWSFPSGASGSGVQYF
TGTGCCTGGAGTTTTCCCTCGGGGGCTAGCGGGAGCGGGGTGCAGTACTTC
>TRBV11-2|TRBJ1-4|.|.
CASRRITGKTNEKLFF
TGTGCCAGCAGGAGGATTACAGGGAAAACTAATGAAAAACTGTTTTTT
>TRBV21-1|TRBJ1-1|.|.
CASSKSKGWVNTEAFF
TGTGCCAGCAGCAAAAGTAAGGGGTGGGTGAACACTGAAGCTTTCTTT
>TRBV7-6|TRBJ2-2|few|TRBD1
CASSRDSTGELFF
TGTGCCAGCAGCCGGGACAGCACCGGGGAGCTGTTTTTT
>TRBV30|TRBJ1-1|few|TRBD1
CAWGQVEAFF
TGTGCCTGGGGACAGGTTGAAGCTTTCTTT
>TRBV10-3|TRBJ2-7|.|.
CAMSGGLYEQYF
TGTGCCATGAGTGGCGGGCTCTACGAGCAGTACTTC
>TRBV4-1|TRBJ1-5|.|TRBD1
CASSRYAGGKQPQHF
TGCGCCAGCAGCCGATATGCAGGGGGAAAACAGCCCCAGCATTTT
>TRBV7-9|TRBJ2-1|.|.
CASSLAGLIYNEQFF
TGTGCCAGCAGCTTAGCGGGGCTGATCTACAATGAGCAGTTCTTC
>TRBV27|TRBJ2-7|.|TRBD1
CASGDRVFYEQYF
TGTGCCAGCGGCGACAGGGTGTTCTACGAGCAGTACTTC
>TRBV11-2|TRBJ1-1|.|.
CASSLGGIVGTEAFF
TGTGCCAGCAGCTTAGGGGGGATTGTAGGCACTGAAGCTTTCTTT
>TRBV18|TRBJ1-6|.|.
CASSPDRNSPLHF
TGTGCCAGCTCACCGGACAGAAATTCACCCCTCCACTTT
>TRBV4-1|TRBJ1-5|.|.
CASSHLFGNQPQHF
TGCGCCAGCAGCCATTTATTTGGCAATCAGCCCCAGCATTTT
>TRBV10-2|TRBJ2-7|.|.
CASSDWQTSSYEQYF
TGCGCCAGCAGTGACTGGCAGACGAGCTCCTACGAGCAGTACTTC
>TRBV18|TRBJ2-5|.|.
CASSTKETQYF
TGTGCCAGCTCCACAAAAGAGACCCAGTACTTC
>TRBV14|TRBJ2-3|.|.
CASSQEADTQYF
TGTGCCAGCAGCCAAGAAGCAGATACGCAGTATTTT
>TRBV5-3|TRBJ2-1|.|TRBD2
CARSLVLANSGSWSSYNEQFF
TGTGCCAGAAGCTTGGTATTGGCCAATAGCGGGAGTTGGAGCTCCTACAATGAGCAGTTCTTC
>TRBV4-1|TRBJ2-7|once|TRBD1
CASSQPRQGSSYEQYF
TGCGCCAGCAGCCAACCCCGACAGGGGAGCTCCTACGAGCAGTACTTC
>TRBV7-9|TRBJ1-1|.|.
CASEGLEAFF
TGTGCCAGCGAAGGACTTGAAGCTTTCTTT
>TRBV6-6|TRBJ1-5|.|TRBD1
CASSQEEGASQPQHF
TGTGCCAGCAGCCAAGAGGAGGGGGCATCCCAGCCCCAGCATTTT
>TRBV6-6|TRBJ1-5|.|.
CASPSGITPQPQHF
TGTGCCAGCCCCTCTGGGATCACTCCTCAGCCCCAGCATTTT
>TRBV2|TRBJ1-1|.|.
CASKREHTTEAFF
TGTGCCAGCAAAAGGGAACATACCACTGAAGCTTTCTTT
>TRBV10-1|TRBJ1-1|few|.
CASSESSLGGGTEAFF
TGCGCCAGCAGTGAGTCATCTTTAGGGGGAGGCACTGAAGCTTTCTTT
>TRBV4-1|TRBJ1-4|.|TRBD1
CASSQGTGEATNEKLFF
TGCGCCAGCAGCCAAGGGACAGGGGAGGCAACTAATGAAAAACTGTTTTTT
>TRBV13|TRBJ2-7|.|TRBD2
CASSKTSGGPSYEQYF
TGTGCCAGCAGCAAAACTAGCGGGGGCCCCTCCTACGAGCAGTACTTC
>TRBV5-5|TRBJ2-7|.|.
CASSLVQGTQEQYF
TGTGCCAGCAGCTTGGTGCAGGGAACTCAAGAGCAGTACTTC
>TRBV18|TRBJ2-3|once|.
CASSPPPNRYSTDTQYF
TGTGCCAGCTCACCACCCCCGAATCGGTATAGCACAGATACGCAGTATTTT
>TRBV4-1|TRBJ1-2|.|TRBD1
CASSPGQGLSYGYTF
TGCGCCAGCAGCCCAGGACAGGGTTTGTCCTATGGCTACACCTTC
>TRBV6-6|TRBJ2-1|.|TRBD1
CASSMDRLGLGGEQFF
TGTGCCAGCAGTATGGACAGGCTTGGGTTAGGGGGTGAGCAGTTCTTC